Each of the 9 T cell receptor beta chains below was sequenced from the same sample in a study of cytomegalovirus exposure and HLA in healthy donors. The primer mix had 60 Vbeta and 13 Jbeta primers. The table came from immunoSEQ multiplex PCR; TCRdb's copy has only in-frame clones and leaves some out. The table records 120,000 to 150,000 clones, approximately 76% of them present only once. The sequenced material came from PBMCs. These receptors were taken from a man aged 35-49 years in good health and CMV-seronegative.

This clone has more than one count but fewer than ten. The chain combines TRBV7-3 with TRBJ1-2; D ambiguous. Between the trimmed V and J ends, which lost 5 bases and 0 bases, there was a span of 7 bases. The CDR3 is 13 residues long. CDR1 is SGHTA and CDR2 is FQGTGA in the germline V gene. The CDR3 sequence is CASSQTTNYGYTF. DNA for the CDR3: TGTGCCAGCAGCCAGACTACTAACTATGGCTACACCTTC.

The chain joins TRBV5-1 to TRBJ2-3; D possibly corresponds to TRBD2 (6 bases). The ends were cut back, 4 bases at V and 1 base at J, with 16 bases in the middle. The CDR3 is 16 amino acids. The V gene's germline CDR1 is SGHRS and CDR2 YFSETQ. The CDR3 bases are TGCGCCAGCAGCGAAAGCCCCGGGGGAGGCACAGATACGCAGTATTTT. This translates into CASSESPGGGTDTQYF.

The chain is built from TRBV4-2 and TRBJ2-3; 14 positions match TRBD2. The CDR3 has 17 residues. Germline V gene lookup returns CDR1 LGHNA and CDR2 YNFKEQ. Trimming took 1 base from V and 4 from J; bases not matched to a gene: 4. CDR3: CASSQGTSGGIADTQYF. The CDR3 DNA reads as TGTGCCAGCAGCCAAGGGACTAGCGGGGGGATTGCAGATACGCAGTATTTT.

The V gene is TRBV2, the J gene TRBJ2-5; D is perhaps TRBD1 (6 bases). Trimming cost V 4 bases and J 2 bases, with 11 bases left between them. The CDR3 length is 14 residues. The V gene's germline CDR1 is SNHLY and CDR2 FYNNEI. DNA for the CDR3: TGTGCCAGCAGTGGGGATCAGGGGCAAGAGACCCAGTACTTC. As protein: CASSGDQGQETQYF.

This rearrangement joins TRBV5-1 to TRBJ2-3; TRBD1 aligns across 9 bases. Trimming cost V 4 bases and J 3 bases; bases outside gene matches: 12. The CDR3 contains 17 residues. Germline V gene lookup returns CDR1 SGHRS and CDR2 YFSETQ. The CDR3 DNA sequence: TGCGCCAGCAGCGATTGGACGGGACAGGGCGGAACAGATACGCAGTATTTT. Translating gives CASSDWTGQGGTDTQYF.

CDR3 sequence (DNA): TGTGCCAGCAGTTACTCGGGGAGGGGGTTCGAGCAGTACTTC. It yields the protein CASSYSGRGFEQYF. The V and J genes are TRBV6-5 and TRBJ2-7; perhaps TRBD2 as D (7 bases). Germline values: CDR1 MNHEY, CDR2 SVGAGI. There are 14 residues in the CDR3. Between the trimmed V and J ends, which lost 0 bases and 6 bases, there was a span of 12 bases.

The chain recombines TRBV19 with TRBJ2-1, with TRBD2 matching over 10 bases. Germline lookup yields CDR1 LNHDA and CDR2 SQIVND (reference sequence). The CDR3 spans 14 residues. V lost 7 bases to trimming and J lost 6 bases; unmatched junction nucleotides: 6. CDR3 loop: CASTSAGGPNEQFF. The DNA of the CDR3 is TGTGCCAGTACCTCAGCGGGAGGGCCCAATGAGCAGTTCTTC.

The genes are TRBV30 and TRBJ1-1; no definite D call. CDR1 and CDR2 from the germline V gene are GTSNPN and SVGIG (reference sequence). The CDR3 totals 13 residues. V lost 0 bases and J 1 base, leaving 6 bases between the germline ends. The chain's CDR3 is CAWSVNRNTEAFF. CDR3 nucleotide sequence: TGTGCCTGGAGTGTAAACAGGAACACTGAAGCTTTCTTT. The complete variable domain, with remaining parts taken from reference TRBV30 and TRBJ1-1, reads SQTIHQWPATLVQPVGSPLSLECTVEGTSNPNLYWYRQAAGRGLQLLFYSVGIGQISSEVPQNLSASRPQDRQFILSSKKLLLSDSGFYLCAWSVNRNTEAFFGQGTRLTVV.

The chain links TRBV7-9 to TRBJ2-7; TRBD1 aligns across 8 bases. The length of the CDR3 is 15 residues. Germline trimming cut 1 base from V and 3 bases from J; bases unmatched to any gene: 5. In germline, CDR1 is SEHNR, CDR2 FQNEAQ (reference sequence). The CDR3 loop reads CASSLVGQGYYEQYF. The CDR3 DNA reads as TGTGCCAGCAGCTTAGTAGGACAGGGATACTACGAGCAGTACTTC.